One sample yielded the 29 T cell receptor beta chains listed below, sequenced in a study of beta chain features in type 1 diabetes. Expressed TCRB transcripts were sequenced after all isolated RNA was converted to cDNA. Generated by immunoSEQ multiplex PCR, the TCRdb table keeps only in-frame clones and is missing some. The profile covers roughly 380,000 clones, with 15% to 20% appearing a single time and approximately 0.041% taken by the ten largest. Sequencing input: naive CD4+ T cells from blood. The receptors originated from a woman between 18 and 29 years old in good health.

This chain connects TRBV9 to TRBJ2-2; 7 positions agree with TRBD1. The CDR3 length is 15 residues. Germline V lookup: CDR1 SGDLS, CDR2 YYNGEE. Germline trimming cut 0 bases from V and 4 bases from J; bases unmatched to any gene: 3. The CDR3 protein is CASSVDRGFTGELFF. The CDR3 DNA follows: TGTGCCAGCAGCGTAGACAGGGGATTCACCGGGGAGCTGTTTTTT.

This chain joins TRBV7-9 and TRBJ2-7; D may be TRBD1 (6 bases). With 0 bases removed from V and 3 bases from J, the gap between germline ends came to 12 bases. The CDR3 runs 15 residues. Germline CDR1 and CDR2: SEHNR and FQNEAQ (reference sequence). The DNA for the CDR3 is TGTGCCAGCAGCTTAGCCAGGGGAGTTGACTACGAGCAGTACTTC. Translated: CASSLARGVDYEQYF.

CDR3 DNA sequence: TGTGCCAGCTCACCACAGGGACAGAGCTCCTACAATGAGCAGTTCTTC. Protein sequence: CASSPQGQSSYNEQFF. The chain recombines TRBV18 with TRBJ2-1, with TRBD1 matching over 7 bases. This CDR3 has 16 amino acids. V dropped 1 base and J dropped 0; count of bases not matched to a gene: 3. Germline values: CDR1 KGHSH, CDR2 LQKENI. The full variable domain, with the rest looked up from reference TRBV18 and TRBJ2-1, is NAGVMQNPRHLVRRRGQEARLRCSPMKGHSHVYWYRQLPEEGLKFMVYLQKENIIDESGMPKERFSAEFPKEGPSILRIQQVVRGDSAAYFCASSPQGQSSYNEQFFGPGTRLTVL.

This clone was picked up a small number of times. This chain links TRBV9 with TRBJ2-5; D may be TRBD1 (6 bases). The CDR3 has 14 residues. V shed 0 bases and J shed 5 bases, with 11 bases lying between them. Germline CDR1 SGDLS, CDR2 YYNGEE. This CDR3 reads CASSVGVGAETQYF. CDR3 DNA sequence: TGTGCCAGCAGCGTAGGCGTGGGGGCTGAGACCCAGTACTTC.

This clone was recorded a few times. Other DNA sequences in this sample translate to the same CDR3. CDR3 residues: CAWRLMNTEAFF. CDR3 in DNA: TGTGCCTGGAGACTTATGAACACTGAAGCTTTCTTT. V gene TRBV30 combines with J gene TRBJ1-1; D uncertain. CDR1 is GTSNPN, CDR2 SVGIG, per germline (reference sequence). The CDR3 is 12 residues long. Deletions cut 3 bases from V and 0 bases from J, with 5 bases between.

This chain uses TRBV30 with TRBJ1-1; D is uncertain. CDR1 and CDR2 from the germline V gene are GTSNPN and SVGIG (reference sequence). This CDR3 has 12 residues. Trimming pared 0 bases from V and 7 bases from J, leaving 9 bases between. CDR3 in amino acids: CAWSVTLDEAFF. Written as DNA, the CDR3 is TGTGCCTGGAGTGTTACCCTAGATGAAGCTTTCTTT.

This clone was detected only a few times. The CDR3 sequence is CARQGGLVKTEAFF. CDR3 nucleotides: TGTGCCCGCCAGGGGGGATTGGTCAAGACTGAAGCTTTCTTT. The J gene is TRBJ1-1, the V gene TRBV30; 7 nucleotides match TRBD1. Germline loops: CDR1 GTSNPN, CDR2 SVGIG (reference sequence). The V segment lost 8 bases and the J segment 5 bases; nucleotides outside the gene matches: 14. The CDR3 has 14 amino acids.

The chain carries TRBV7-2 and TRBJ1-6; D gene ambiguous. This CDR3 has 13 amino acids. Trimming stripped 4 bases from V and 7 bases from J, with 8 bases between. The germline V gene encodes CDR1 SGHTA and CDR2 FQGNSA. The CDR3 DNA follows: TGTGCCAGCAGCTCCTCCCGGAATTCACCCCTCCACTTT. Encoded protein: CASSSSRNSPLHF.

This clone has just a few counts. The V and J genes are TRBV7-2 and TRBJ2-5; 16 nucleotides match TRBD2. The CDR3 has 18 residues. Unmatched junction bases numbered 11, after V lost 5 bases and J lost 5 bases. CDR1 and CDR2 from the germline V gene are SGHTA and FQGNSA. The CDR3 region has the DNA TGTGCCAGCAGCCCGCAGGGACTAGCGGGAGGGCTCGGGGAGACCCAGTACTTC. Protein: CASSPQGLAGGLGETQYF. Full variable domain (missing parts from reference TRBV7-2 and TRBJ2-5): GAGVSQSPSNKVTEKGKDVELRCDPISGHTALYWYRQSLGQGLEFLIYFQGNSAPDKSGLPSDRFSAERTGGSVSTLTIQRTQQEDSAVYLCASSPQGLAGGLGETQYFGPGTRLLVL.

This clone was found a few times. The genes are TRBV30 and TRBJ2-1; 9 bases fit TRBD2. Trimming cost V 8 bases and J 4 bases; bases outside gene matches: 9. The CDR3 has 14 amino acids. Germline loops: CDR1 GTSNPN, CDR2 SVGIG (reference sequence). CDR3 protein: CALEASGNYNEQFF. CDR3 bases: TGTGCCCTGGAGGCTAGCGGGAATTACAATGAGCAGTTCTTC.

The V call is TRBV29-1, the J call TRBJ1-2, with D unclear. CDR1 SQVTM and CDR2 ANQGSEA come from the germline V gene. This CDR3 spans 15 amino acids. Between the trimmed V and J ends, which lost 3 bases and 3 bases, there was a span of 17 bases. The CDR3 bases are TGCAGCGTTGAGGAGGTGAGCCGACTCGACTATGGCTACACCTTC. Translating gives CSVEEVSRLDYGYTF.

The V call is TRBV9, the J call TRBJ1-3; the D gene is possibly TRBD1 (5 bases). V gave up 3 bases and J gave up 0 bases, with 13 bases separating them. Germline V gene lookup returns CDR1 SGDLS and CDR2 YYNGEE. The CDR3 is 16 residues long. CDR3 in amino acids: CASSATQGFSGNTIYF. CDR3 in DNA: TGTGCCAGCAGCGCGACCCAGGGCTTCTCTGGAAACACCATATATTTT.

In its sample, this clone was seen a few times. The chain links TRBV11-1 to TRBJ1-4; D is unclear. The V gene lost 3 bases and the J gene lost 6 bases, with 5 bases spanning the gap. The CDR3 loop spans 12 amino acids. From germline, CDR1 is SGHAT and CDR2 FQDESV (reference sequence). The CDR3 nucleotides are TGTGCCAGCAGCTTTGGAGATGAAAAACTGTTTTTT. This sequence encodes CASSFGDEKLFF. Full variable domain (outside the CDR3, taken from reference TRBV11-1 and TRBJ1-4): EAEVAQSPRYKITEKSQAVAFWCDPISGHATLYWYRQILGQGPELLVQFQDESVVDDSQLPKDRFSAERLKGVDSTLKIQPAELGDSAMYLCASSFGDEKLFFGSGTQLSVL.

The rearrangement links TRBV7-9 to TRBJ2-6; D remains ambiguous. Germline-derived CDR1 and CDR2 are SEHNR and FQNEAQ (reference sequence). The CDR3 sequence is 14 residues long. V lost 2 bases and J lost 3, with 5 bases in between. The CDR3 DNA reads as TGTGCCAGCAGCTTAAATATTGGGGCCAACGTCCTGACTTTC. Translation gives CASSLNIGANVLTF.

The chain is built from TRBV6-5 and TRBJ2-5, with D unclear. Trimming stripped 2 bases from V and 1 base from J, with 8 bases between. Germline CDR1 MNHEY, CDR2 SVGAGI. CDR3 length equals 14 residues. CDR3 sequence reads: CASSYGHLQETQYF. The CDR3 DNA follows: TGTGCCAGCAGTTACGGCCACCTCCAAGAGACCCAGTACTTC.

This clone came up a few times. This chain joins TRBV10-3 and TRBJ1-5, with D uncertain. The CDR3 runs 13 residues. Germline V CDR1 and CDR2: ENHRY, SYGVKD. The germline V and J ends were trimmed by 7 bases and 7 bases, with 14 bases remaining between them. CDR3 residues: CAITAGSGQPQHF. For the CDR3, the DNA is TGTGCCATCACGGCGGGTAGCGGGCAGCCCCAGCATTTT.

Remarks on this clone: The conserved phenylalanine or tryptophan normally closing the CDR3 is absent here, so this likely arose from a read error. Because the CDR3's place on the DNA is in doubt, the DNA is left out and the CDR3 is given as listed by TCRdb. V is TRBV30 and J is TRBJ1-1; the table gives TRBD1 as D, unverified against the DNA. CDR1 and CDR2 from the germline V gene are GTSNPN and SVGIG (reference sequence). Termini included, the CDR3 measures 9 amino acids. CDR3 protein: CAWSWGPTN.

This rearrangement joins TRBV4-3 to TRBJ2-7; 11 positions agree with TRBD1. The CDR3 has 16 residues. The J segment lost 3 bases and the V segment lost 2 bases, leaving 6 bases of the junction unmatched. Per germline, CDR1 LGHNA and CDR2 YSLEER. The CDR3 protein is CASSQNTGTGGYEQYF. In DNA form, the CDR3 reads TGCGCCAGCAGCCAAAATACCGGGACAGGGGGCTACGAGCAGTACTTC.

In its sample, this clone was seen a few times. This sequence joins TRBV29-1 and TRBJ1-5; perhaps TRBD1 as D (6 bases). The CDR3 loop spans 13 amino acids. Germline CDR1 reads SQVTM; CDR2 reads ANQGSEA. Trimming removed 5 bases at V and 1 base at J, with 9 bases between. The CDR3 DNA reads as TGCAGCGTTACAGGGAACAGCAATCAGCCCCAGCATTTT. It encodes CSVTGNSNQPQHF.

This clone was observed a handful of times. This chain joins TRBV30 and TRBJ2-7, with 9 bases matching TRBD1. The CDR3 is 13 amino acids. Germline V lookup: CDR1 GTSNPN, CDR2 SVGIG (reference sequence). The junction had 3 bases not matched to a gene; V was cut back by 4 bases and J by 2 bases. CDR3 in DNA: TGTGCCTGGACCCGACAGGGGGCCTACGAGCAGTACTTC. This codes for CAWTRQGAYEQYF.

The V call is TRBV30, the J call TRBJ2-7; D remains unclear. Trimming took 1 base from V and 9 from J, leaving 16 bases between them. Germline V gene data show CDR1 as GTSNPN and CDR2 as SVGIG (reference sequence). This CDR3 has 13 amino acids. This chain's CDR3 is CAWSEELHLGQYF. The CDR3 DNA is TGTGCCTGGAGTGAAGAACTACACTTAGGGCAGTACTTC.

The V gene is TRBV18, the J gene TRBJ1-1, with unresolved D. This CDR3 region has 14 residues. Germline CDR1 is KGHSH and CDR2 is LQKENI. V was pared by 5 bases and J by 0 bases, with 10 bases between. The CDR3 here is CASSTQELNTEAFF. In nucleotides, the CDR3 is TGTGCCAGCTCAACCCAGGAATTGAACACTGAAGCTTTCTTT.

This clone was seen only a few times. The chain carries TRBV5-1 and TRBJ1-1, with 8 bases lining up with TRBD1. The V and J ends lost 3 bases and 2 bases, in that order; junction bases with no gene match: 3. The V gene's germline CDR1 is SGHRS and CDR2 YFSETQ. This CDR3 comprises 14 residues. CDR3 sequence reads: CASSSTGGNTEAFF. CDR3 nucleotides: TGCGCCAGCAGCTCCACAGGGGGTAACACTGAAGCTTTCTTT.

The chain has TRBV9 and TRBJ2-3; 11 bases are shared with TRBD2. V was pared by 4 bases and J by 4 bases, with 8 bases of the junction left unmatched. The CDR3 sequence is 16 residues long. In germline, CDR1 is SGDLS, CDR2 YYNGEE. This CDR3 is CASSQSTSGEADTQYF. The CDR3 nucleotides are TGTGCCAGCAGCCAATCGACTAGCGGGGAGGCAGATACGCAGTATTTT.

CDR3 sequence reads: CASSLAGGPGETQYF. In DNA, the CDR3 is TGTGCCAGCAGCCTAGCGGGGGGGCCCGGGGAGACCCAGTACTTC. J is TRBJ2-5 and V is TRBV7-3; 12 positions agree with TRBD2. Germline V gene data show CDR1 as SGHTA and CDR2 as FQGTGA. This CDR3 comprises 15 residues. The V and J ends lost 5 bases and 5 bases, in that order; junction bases with no gene match: 6.

The chain uses TRBV4-3 and TRBJ2-1; 7 nucleotides match TRBD2. The CDR3 consists of 18 residues. With 0 bases clipped from V and 2 bases from J, the junction kept 10 bases outside the gene matches. Germline CDR1 is LGHNA and CDR2 is YSLEER. CDR3 in DNA: TGCGCCAGCAGCCAAGAGGCGTCAGCGGGGCGGCCCTACAATGAGCAGTTCTTC. Its translation is CASSQEASAGRPYNEQFF.

V usage is TRBV19 and J usage is TRBJ1-2, with D possibly TRBD1 on 6 matching bases. Trimming pared 7 bases from V and 6 bases from J, leaving 27 bases between. The CDR3 is made up of 17 amino acids. From germline, CDR1 is LNHDA and CDR2 SQIVND (reference sequence). The CDR3 loop reads CASTMIDPQGSSNGYTF. The CDR3 nucleotides read TGTGCCAGTACTATGATAGACCCACAGGGTTCGTCTAATGGCTACACCTTC.

This clone was observed a handful of times. As DNA, the CDR3 is TGCGCCAGCAGCTTTAGCGGGAGGTCTCGGGGTCGGGACAATGAGCAGTTCTTC. Amino acids: CASSFSGRSRGRDNEQFF. The chain has TRBV5-1 and TRBJ2-1; 10 positions match TRBD2. CDR1 SGHRS and CDR2 YFSETQ come from the germline V gene. The CDR3 is 18 residues long. After removal of 2 bases from V and 5 bases from J, the junction contained 13 bases not matched to a gene.

This clone was seen more than once but under ten times. The DNA of the CDR3 is TGCGCCAGCAGCTTGGCCCTGCGGGGGCAGAACACCGGGGAGCTGTTTTTT. Its translation is CASSLALRGQNTGELFF. The V call is TRBV5-1, the J call TRBJ2-2, with D maybe TRBD2 (7 bases). This CDR3 contains 17 residues. Trimming shortened V by 0 bases and J by 1 base, and 13 bases separated the two germline ends. The germline V gene encodes CDR1 SGHRS and CDR2 YFSETQ.